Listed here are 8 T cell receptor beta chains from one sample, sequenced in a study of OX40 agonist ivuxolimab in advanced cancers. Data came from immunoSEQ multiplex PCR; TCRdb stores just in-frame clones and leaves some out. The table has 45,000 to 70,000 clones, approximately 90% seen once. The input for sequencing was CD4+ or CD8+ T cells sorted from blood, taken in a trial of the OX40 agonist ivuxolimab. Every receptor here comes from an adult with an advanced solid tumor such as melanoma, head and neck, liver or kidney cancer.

The CDR3 here is CASSLQGAGQPQHF. In DNA, the CDR3 is TGTGCCAGCAGCCTCCAGGGGGCTGGGCAGCCCCAGCATTTT. The genes are TRBV5-5 and TRBJ1-5; 8 nucleotides match TRBD1. The CDR3 extends over 14 amino acids. The ends lost 4 bases at V and 7 bases at J; junction bases unmatched: 7. In germline, CDR1 is SGHKS, CDR2 YYEKEE (reference sequence).

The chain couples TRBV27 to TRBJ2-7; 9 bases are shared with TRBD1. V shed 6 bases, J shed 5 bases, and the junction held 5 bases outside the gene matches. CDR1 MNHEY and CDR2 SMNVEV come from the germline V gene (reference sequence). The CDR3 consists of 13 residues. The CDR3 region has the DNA TGTGCCAGCAGCAGGACAGGGGAGGACGAGCAGTACTTC. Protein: CASSRTGEDEQYF.

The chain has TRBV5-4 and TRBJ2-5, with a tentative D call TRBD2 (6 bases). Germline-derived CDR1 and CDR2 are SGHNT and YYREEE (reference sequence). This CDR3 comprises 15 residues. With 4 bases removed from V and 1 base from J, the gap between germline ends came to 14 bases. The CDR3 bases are TGTGCCAGCAGCCCCTGGCACGGGGGCCAAGAGACCCAGTACTTC. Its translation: CASSPWHGGQETQYF. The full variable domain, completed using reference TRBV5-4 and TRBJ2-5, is ETGVTQSPTHLIKTRGQQVTLRCSSQSGHNTVSWYQQALGQGPQFIFQYYREEENGRGNFPPRFSGLQFPNYSSELNVNALELDDSALYLCASSPWHGGQETQYFGPGTRLLVL.

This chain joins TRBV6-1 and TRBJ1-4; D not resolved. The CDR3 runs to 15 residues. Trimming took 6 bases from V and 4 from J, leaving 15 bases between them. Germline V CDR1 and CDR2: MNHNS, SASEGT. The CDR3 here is CASSPLDGSNEKLFF. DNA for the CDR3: TGTGCCAGCAGCCCCCTGGACGGAAGTAATGAAAAACTGTTTTTT.

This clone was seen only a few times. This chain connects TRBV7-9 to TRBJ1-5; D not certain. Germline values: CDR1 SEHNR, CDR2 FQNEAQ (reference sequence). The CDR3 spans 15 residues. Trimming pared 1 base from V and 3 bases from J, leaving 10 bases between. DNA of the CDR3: TGTGCCAGCAGCTTAGGGCCGGGCTTCAATCAGCCCCAGCATTTT. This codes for CASSLGPGFNQPQHF.

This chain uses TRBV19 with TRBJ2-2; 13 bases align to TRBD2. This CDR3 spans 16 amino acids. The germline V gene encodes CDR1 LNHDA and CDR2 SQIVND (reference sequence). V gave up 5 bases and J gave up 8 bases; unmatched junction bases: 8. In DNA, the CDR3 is TGTGCCAGTAGTGGCTCCGGGACTAGCGGGATTGGGGAGCTGTTTTTT. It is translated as CASSGSGTSGIGELFF.

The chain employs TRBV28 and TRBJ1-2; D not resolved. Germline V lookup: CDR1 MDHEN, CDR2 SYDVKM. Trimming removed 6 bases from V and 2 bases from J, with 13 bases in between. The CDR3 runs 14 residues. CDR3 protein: CASRKGYQNYGYTF. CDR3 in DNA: TGTGCCAGCAGAAAAGGGTACCAGAACTATGGCTACACCTTC.

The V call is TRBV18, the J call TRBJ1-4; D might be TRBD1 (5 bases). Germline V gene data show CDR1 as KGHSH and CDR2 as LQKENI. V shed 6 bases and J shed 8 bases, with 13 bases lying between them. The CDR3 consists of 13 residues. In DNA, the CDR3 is TGTGCCAGCTCCCGGGGCGTGGAAGAAAAACTGTTTTTT. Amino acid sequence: CASSRGVEEKLFF.